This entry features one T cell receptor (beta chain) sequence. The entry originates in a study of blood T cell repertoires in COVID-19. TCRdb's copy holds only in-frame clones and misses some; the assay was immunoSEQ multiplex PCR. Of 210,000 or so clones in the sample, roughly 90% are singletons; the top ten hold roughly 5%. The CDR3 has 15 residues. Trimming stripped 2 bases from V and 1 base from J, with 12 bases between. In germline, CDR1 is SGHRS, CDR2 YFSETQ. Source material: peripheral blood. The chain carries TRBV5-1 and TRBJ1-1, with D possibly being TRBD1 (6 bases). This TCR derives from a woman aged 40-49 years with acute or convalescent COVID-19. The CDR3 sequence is CASSFVDRQNTEAFF. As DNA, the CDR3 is TGCGCCAGCAGCTTCGTAGACAGGCAGAACACTGAAGCTTTCTTT.